Below, 18 T cell receptor beta chains from the same sample are listed, as sequenced in a study of shared clonotypes between healthy human individuals. Produced via immunoSEQ multiplex PCR; TCRdb's table is partial and in-frame only. This sample carries some 240,000 clones, approximately 70% of them seen once, and the ten largest clones take over 8.5%. Sequenced material: memory CD4+ T cells sorted from blood. This sample's subset: CD45RA-negative fraction. Every receptor here comes from a man between 25 and 39 years old in good health.

The gene calls are TRBV5-6 and TRBJ1-4, with no clear D. CDR1 and CDR2 from the germline V gene are SGHDT and YYEEEE. V was trimmed by 3 bases and J by 17 bases, leaving 17 bases between them. This CDR3 is 12 amino acids long. The CDR3 here is CASSSVITPLFF. DNA for the CDR3: TGTGCCAGCAGCTCCGTGATTACCCCGCTATTTTTT.

This clone was observed a handful of times. V usage is TRBV5-5 and J usage is TRBJ1-4; TRBD1 might be the D (6 bases). V was pared by 3 bases and J by 12 bases, with 27 bases between. This CDR3 comprises 17 residues. Germline CDR1 and CDR2: SGHKS and YYEKEE (reference sequence). CDR3 residues: CASSWRQAAVLGRELFF. The CDR3 coding sequence is TGTGCCAGCAGCTGGAGACAGGCCGCCGTTCTGGGGAGGGAACTGTTTTTT.

The CDR3 reads CASGGGLSYNEQFF. DNA for the CDR3: TGTGCCAGCGGCGGGGGCCTCTCCTACAATGAGCAGTTCTTC. The chain employs TRBV5-3 and TRBJ2-1, with D tentatively TRBD2 (7 bases). TRBV5-3 has ORF status, its function being uncertain. V was pared by 8 bases and J by 0 bases, with 12 bases between. The CDR3 is made up of 14 amino acids.

The genes are TRBV15 and TRBJ2-3, with D tentatively TRBD1 (5 bases). CDR3 length equals 14 residues. Germline CDR1 reads LNHNV; CDR2 reads YYDKDF (reference sequence). Trimming cost V 6 bases and J 6 bases, with 16 bases left between them. The CDR3 loop reads CATSVRGLGDTQYF. Here the CDR3 DNA reads TGTGCCACCAGTGTTAGGGGCCTGGGGGATACGCAGTATTTT.

Comment on this clone: At one boundary the junction diverges from the germline segment, which might be a read error. V gene TRBV2 combines with J gene TRBJ1-4; the D gene is possibly TRBD1 (6 bases). This CDR3 contains 14 residues. The germline V gene has CDR1 SNHLY and CDR2 FYNNEI. In DNA, the CDR3 is TGTGCCAGCACTGAACAGGGATCTAATGAAAAACTGTTTTTT. Translation: CASTEQGSNEKLFF. Variable domain in full (rest from reference TRBV2 and TRBJ1-4): EPEVTQTPSHQVTQMGQEVILRCVPISNHLYFYWYRQILGQKVEFLVSFYNNEISEKSEIFDDQFSVERPDGSNFTLKIRSTKLEDSAMYFCASTEQGSNEKLFFGSGTQLSVL.

The sample holds a few counts of this clone. The chain carries TRBV28 and TRBJ2-7; a weak D match, TRBD2 (5 bases). CDR1 is MDHEN, CDR2 SYDVKM, per germline. The germline V and J ends were trimmed by 1 base and 3 bases, with 10 bases remaining between them. This CDR3 spans 14 amino acids. CDR3 region: CASSLYSADYEQYF. CDR3 coding DNA: TGTGCCAGCAGTTTATATAGCGCGGACTACGAGCAGTACTTC.

This clone was seen more than once but under ten times. The rearrangement joins TRBV27 to TRBJ2-3; 10 nucleotides match TRBD2. The V gene end was trimmed by 5 bases and the J gene end by 2 bases; junction bases not matched to a gene: 4. CDR3 length equals 15 residues. Germline lookup yields CDR1 MNHEY and CDR2 SMNVEV (reference sequence). The CDR3 nucleotides are TGTGCCAGCAGTATGGGACTAGCGACCACAGATACGCAGTATTTT. Its translation is CASSMGLATTDTQYF.

The chain has TRBV5-8 and TRBJ2-1; 12 bases map to TRBD2. Germline values: CDR1 SGHTS, CDR2 YDEGEE. The junction had 5 bases not matched to a gene; V was cut back by 2 bases and J by 8 bases. This CDR3 has 15 residues. In DNA, the CDR3 is TGTGCCAGCAGCTTCGGACTAGCGGGACACCATGAGCAGTTCTTC. The encoded protein is CASSFGLAGHHEQFF.

The chain is built from TRBV29-1 and TRBJ2-1; 8 nucleotides agree with TRBD1. Germline CDR1 SQVTM, CDR2 ANQGSEA. The CDR3 has 16 amino acids. V trimming: 3 bases; J trimming: 7 bases; junction bases outside the gene matches: 14. CDR3 nucleotide sequence: TGCAGCGTTGACACGCCTGGCGGGCAGGGGGCTAATGAGCAGTTCTTC. Its translation: CSVDTPGGQGANEQFF.

The chain joins TRBV6-5 to TRBJ1-2, with 10 bases fitting TRBD1. Germline CDR1 is MNHEY and CDR2 is SVGAGI. V was clipped by 4 bases and J by 7 bases; unmatched bases: 12. This CDR3 has 16 residues. This chain's CDR3 is CASSSRDRGRDIGYTF. The CDR3 DNA reads TGTGCCAGCAGTTCTCGGGACAGGGGACGCGATATTGGCTACACCTTC.

This chain uses TRBV5-1 with TRBJ2-1, with D unresolved. The germline CDR1 and CDR2 sequences are SGHRS and YFSETQ. The CDR3 consists of 15 residues. V was clipped by 4 bases and J by 0 bases, with 11 bases between them. Here the CDR3 DNA reads TGCGCCAGCAGCAAGTGGGAAGACTCCTACAATGAGCAGTTCTTC. This encodes CASSKWEDSYNEQFF.

The table lists this clone with a few counts. V usage is TRBV10-3 and J usage is TRBJ2-7; D is unclear. Germline values: CDR1 ENHRY, CDR2 SYGVKD. Trimming stripped 3 bases from V and 6 bases from J, with 6 bases between. The CDR3 sequence is 11 residues long. For the CDR3, the DNA is TGTGCCATCAGTGACATGAGCGAGCAGTACTTC. Translation gives CAISDMSEQYF.

This clone was counted between two and nine times. The chain links TRBV10-3 to TRBJ2-7, with 9 bases fitting TRBD2. The ends lost 10 bases at V and 4 bases at J; junction bases unmatched: 11. The CDR3 loop spans 14 amino acids. Germline V CDR1 and CDR2: ENHRY, SYGVKD. As DNA, the CDR3 is TGTGCCACCTCCCCCCTGGCGGGAGGGTACGAGCAGTACTTC. Translating gives CATSPLAGGYEQYF.

V and J are TRBV7-2 and TRBJ2-5, with D maybe TRBD1 (6 bases). The CDR3 length is 15 residues. Germline CDR1 SGHTA, CDR2 FQGNSA. Trimming left V 1 base short and J 7 bases short, with 16 bases between. In nucleotides, the CDR3 is TGTGCCAGCAGCTTAGAGGACAGCCCGGAAGGGACCCAGTACTTC. It translates to CASSLEDSPEGTQYF.

Only a few counts were recorded for this clone. This rearrangement joins TRBV6-5 to TRBJ2-7, with a tentative D call TRBD2 (6 bases). V was shortened by 3 bases and J by 0 bases, with 15 bases between the two germline ends. Germline V gene sequence: CDR1 MNHEY, CDR2 SVGAGI. The CDR3 extends over 16 amino acids. The CDR3 protein is CASSYYSGGSSYEQYF. The DNA for the CDR3 is TGTGCCAGCAGTTATTATAGCGGAGGAAGCTCCTACGAGCAGTACTTC.

The chain is built from TRBV11-2 and TRBJ2-7; D unresolved. V shed 6 bases and J shed 0 bases, with 15 bases lying between them. Germline V gene sequence: CDR1 SGHAT, CDR2 FQNNGV. There are 15 residues in the CDR3. The CDR3 here is CASRTVSGVSYEQYF. CDR3 in DNA: TGTGCCAGCAGAACAGTTAGTGGGGTCTCCTACGAGCAGTACTTC.

The sample holds many counts of this clone. The CDR3 here is CASSLSVSTDTQYF. In DNA, the CDR3 is TGTGCCAGCAGTTTATCGGTATCCACAGATACGCAGTATTTT. The chain joins TRBV27 to TRBJ2-3; D uncertain. CDR1 is MNHEY, CDR2 SMNVEV, per germline (reference sequence). The V end lost 0 bases, the J end lost 2 bases, and 6 bases lay between the germline ends. The CDR3 sequence is 14 residues long.

As regards this clone: A much more abundant neighbour one base away suggests this may be a read error. This specimen includes other DNA sequences encoding the same CDR3. V is TRBV9 and J is TRBJ2-3, with no clear D. This CDR3 is built from 15 residues. V was clipped by 0 bases and J by 1 base, with 9 bases between them. CDR1 SGDLS and CDR2 YYNGEE come from the germline V gene. CDR3 in DNA: TGTGCCAGCAGCGTAGGGAGTCTGGGCACAGATACGCAGTATTTT. Translating gives CASSVGSLGTDTQYF.